This T cell receptor beta chain was documented in a study of chemoradiotherapy in HPV16-positive cancers. Turning to the study itself: Candidate HPV-specific clones and shared TCR motifs came from a couple of HPV16-positive patients.

In regard to this clone: No antigen is known for it.

The CDR3 has 14 amino acids. The germline CDR1 and CDR2 sequences are ENHRY and SYGVKD. The junction had 10 bases not matched to a gene; V was cut back by 6 bases and J by 6 bases. TCRdb's copy holds only in-frame clones and misses some; the assay was immunoSEQ multiplex PCR. The sample holds 14,000 or so clones, around 77% seen once. Study-level findings and limits: Only a couple of HPV16-positive patients supplied the functional HPV-specificity definition.

Repeated repertoire sampling spanned the course of chemoradiotherapy. The TCR sequence derives from a human donor with HPV-associated anogenital cancer. This rearrangement joins TRBV10-3 to TRBJ1-2, with 7 bases aligning to TRBD1. Collection of the sample occurred from a patient who underwent chemoradiotherapy. CDR3 nucleotide sequence: TGTGCCATCAGAAGCGGGACAGCAAGGGATGGCTACACCTTC. Protein: CAIRSGTARDGYTF.